The present TCR beta chain was sequenced within a study of T-cell reconstitution after alpha-beta-depleted transplantation in children. Study-wide results and caveats: Where some patients showed high TCRbeta diversity at day 60, it came from recipient T cells and thymic progenitors that had survived.

Deletions cut 2 bases from V and 4 bases from J, with 14 bases between. Germline V gene lookup returns CDR1 LNHNV and CDR2 YYDKDF (reference sequence). The CDR3 spans 16 residues. As concerns this clonotype: Its antigen remains unknown.

Using unique molecular identifiers, the investigators prepared the TCRbeta library. TCRdb re-derived calls from the PCR reads in MiXCR, one entry per CDR3 protein. The sample has 500,000 to 750,000 distinct CDR3 sequences; 25% to 30% are singletons. Specimen: PBMCs, collected before TCRalphabeta/CD19-depleted stem cell transplant. This rearrangement joins TRBV15 to TRBJ2-2; D perhaps matches TRBD1 (6 bases). This TCR was sampled from a boy under three years old with Wiskott-Aldrich syndrome, due to receive a stem cell transplant. CDR3 DNA sequence: TGTGCCACCAGCAGATCCCACAGGGTTGGCACCGGGGAGCTGTTTTTT. Translating it yields CATSRSHRVGTGELFF.